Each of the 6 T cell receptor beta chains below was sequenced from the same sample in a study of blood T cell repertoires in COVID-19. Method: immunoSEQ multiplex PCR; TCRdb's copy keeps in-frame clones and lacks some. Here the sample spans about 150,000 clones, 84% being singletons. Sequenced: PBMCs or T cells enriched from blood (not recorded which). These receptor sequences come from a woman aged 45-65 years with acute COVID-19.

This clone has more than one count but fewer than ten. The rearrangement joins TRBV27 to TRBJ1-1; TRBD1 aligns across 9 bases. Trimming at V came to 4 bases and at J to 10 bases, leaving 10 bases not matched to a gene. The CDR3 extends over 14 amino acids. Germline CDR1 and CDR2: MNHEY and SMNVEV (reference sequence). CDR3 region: CASSSDRGQVGAFF. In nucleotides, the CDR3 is TGTGCCAGCAGTTCGGACAGGGGTCAGGTTGGAGCTTTCTTT.

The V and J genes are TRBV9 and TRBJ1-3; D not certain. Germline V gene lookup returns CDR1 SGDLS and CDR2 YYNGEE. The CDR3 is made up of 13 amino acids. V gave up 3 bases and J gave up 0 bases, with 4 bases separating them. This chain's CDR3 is CASSADSGNTIYF. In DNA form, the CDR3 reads TGTGCCAGCAGCGCAGACTCTGGAAACACCATATATTTT.

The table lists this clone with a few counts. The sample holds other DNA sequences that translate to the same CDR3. The CDR3 coding sequence is TGTGCCAGCAGCCCCAGACTAGCGGGAGGGTACAATGAGCAGTTCTTC. Translation gives CASSPRLAGGYNEQFF. V gene TRBV9 combines with J gene TRBJ2-1, with 14 positions matching TRBD2. The length of the CDR3 is 16 residues. Germline loops: CDR1 SGDLS, CDR2 YYNGEE. The ends lost 4 bases at V and 4 bases at J; junction bases unmatched: 4. The whole variable domain, remainder taken from reference TRBV9 and TRBJ2-1, is DSGVTQTPKHLITATGQRVTLRCSPRSGDLSVYWYQQSLDQGLQFLIQYYNGEERAKGNILERFSAQQFPDLHSELNLSSLELGDSALYFCASSPRLAGGYNEQFFGPGTRLTVL.

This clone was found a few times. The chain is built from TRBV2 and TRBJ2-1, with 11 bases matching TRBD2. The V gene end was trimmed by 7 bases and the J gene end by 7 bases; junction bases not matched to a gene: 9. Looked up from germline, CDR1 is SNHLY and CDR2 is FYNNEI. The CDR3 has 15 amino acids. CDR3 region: CASTRTSGPGNEQFF. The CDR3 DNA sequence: TGTGCCAGCACTCGGACTAGCGGGCCAGGGAATGAGCAGTTCTTC.

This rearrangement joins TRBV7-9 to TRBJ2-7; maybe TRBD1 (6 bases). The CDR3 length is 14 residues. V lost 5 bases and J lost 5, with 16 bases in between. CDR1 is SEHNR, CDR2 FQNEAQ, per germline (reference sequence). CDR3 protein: CASSASTGIHEQYF. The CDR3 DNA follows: TGTGCCAGCAGCGCCTCAACAGGGATCCACGAGCAGTACTTC.

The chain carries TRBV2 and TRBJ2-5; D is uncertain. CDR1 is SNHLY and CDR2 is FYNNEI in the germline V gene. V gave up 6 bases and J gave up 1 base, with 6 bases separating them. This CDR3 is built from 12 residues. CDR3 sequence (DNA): TGTGCCAGCAGCTACAGCCAAGAGACCCAGTACTTC. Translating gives CASSYSQETQYF.